This T cell receptor beta chain was identified during a study of blood T cell repertoires in COVID-19. At the level of the study: From T cells, B-cell-depleted T cells, or PBMCs came the material, which was cDNA or gDNA.

The CDR3 is 12 residues long. Germline V CDR1 and CDR2: SEHNR, FQNEAQ (reference sequence). V lost 3 bases and J 3 bases, leaving 5 bases between the germline ends. Original methodology: Reference gene primer amplification in the assay estimated nucleated cell counts. Sequencing was performed with immunoSEQ multiplex PCR; in TCRdb, only in-frame clones are kept and a portion is missing. V and J calls plus clone size are reproduced from that table; the DNA served to infer D and trimming. The table includes about 50,000 clones, roughly 85% detected once. Sequenced: peripheral blood. J is TRBJ1-2 and V is TRBV7-9; D remains unclear. The sequence was obtained from a man aged 65 to 85 with acute or convalescent COVID-19. The CDR3 DNA reads TGTGCCAGCAGCTTGTCCGACTATGGCTACACCTTC. Translated, it gives CASSLSDYGYTF.